This T cell receptor (beta chain) was sequenced for a study of blood T cell repertoires in COVID-19. Assignments of participants to cohorts depended upon their own reported clinical history. Authors' analysis steps: Nucleated cell number was recorded as an estimate derived from reference gene primer amplification. The protocol was immunoSEQ multiplex PCR, while the TCRdb copy is restricted to in-frame clones and leaves out a portion. V, J and clone size derive from that table, while D and trimming were established from the DNA sequence. The table shows under 450,000 clones, with just over 90% occurring only once. The sample consisted of PBMCs or T cells enriched from blood (not recorded which). The origin of this receptor is a woman in her forties who had been exposed to COVID-19.

The CDR3 bases are TGTGCCAGCAGCTTGAACAGGGTGGAATCACCCCTCCACTTT. Translated, it gives CASSLNRVESPLHF. This rearrangement joins TRBV5-4 to TRBJ1-6; possibly TRBD1 for D (6 bases). The germline CDR1 and CDR2 sequences are SGHNT and YYREEE (reference sequence). Trimming stripped 1 base from V and 10 bases from J, with 12 bases between. The CDR3 length is 14 residues.